These 25 T cell receptor beta chains were sequenced from one sample in a study of identical twins. Using its own MiXCR run on the 5' RACE reads, TCRdb lists one record per CDR3 protein. The table records approximately 350,000 distinct CDR3 sequences, 9% to 15% of them present only once. The sample was also linked to a second study, of yellow fever vaccine responses in identical twins.

Material: CD8+ T cells sorted from blood. These receptors came from a woman in her late teens or twenties in good health.

The gene calls are TRBV6-2 or TRBV6-3 and TRBJ2-3, with D perhaps TRBD2 (5 bases). The CDR3 loop spans 14 amino acids. CDR1 and CDR2 (germline): MNHEY, SVGEGT. The V end lost 6 bases, the J end lost 2 bases, and 12 bases lay between the germline ends. In DNA form, the CDR3 reads TGTGCCAGCAGCCATGGACTCCACACAGATACGCAGTATTTT. It specifies CASSHGLHTDTQYF.

This clonotype has just a few counts. The chain links TRBV13 to TRBJ1-1; D remains unclear. The CDR3 runs to 13 residues. Per the germline V gene, CDR1 is PRHDT and CDR2 is FYEKMQ (reference sequence). The ends were cut back, 2 bases at V and 1 base at J, with 5 bases in the middle. CDR3 in DNA: TGTGCCAGCAGCTTACCACAGAACACTGAAGCTTTCTTT. This translates into CASSLPQNTEAFF.

The table lists this clonotype with a few counts. At one of its ends the junction is not consistent with the germline gene, which may arise from a read error. The rearrangement links TRBV7-8 to TRBJ2-1; no clear D. CDR3 length: 13 residues. Germline CDR1 and CDR2: SGHVS and FQNEAQ. The CDR3 loop is CASSLASHNEQFF. The CDR3 DNA is TGTGCCAGCAGCTTAGCCTCCCACAATGAGCAGTTCTTC. Full variable domain (outside the CDR3, taken from reference TRBV7-8 and TRBJ2-1): GAGVSQSPRYKVAKRGQDVALRCDPISGHVSLFWYQQALGQGPEFLTYFQNEAQLDKSGLPSDRFFAERPEGSVSTLKIQRTQQEDSAVYLCASSLASHNEQFFGPGTRLTVL.

The CDR3 region is CATSERGQGSNEQFF. DNA of the CDR3: TGTGCCACCAGTGAAAGGGGACAGGGAAGCAATGAGCAGTTCTTC. V gene TRBV24-1 combines with J gene TRBJ2-1, with 9 positions matching TRBD1. The CDR3 runs to 15 residues. V lost 4 bases to trimming and J lost 6 bases; unmatched junction nucleotides: 6. Germline lookup yields CDR1 KGHDR and CDR2 SFDVKD.

The V and J genes are TRBV7-8 and TRBJ1-1; D is ambiguous. The germline V gene encodes CDR1 SGHVS and CDR2 FQNEAQ. V dropped 1 base and J dropped 4 bases, with 13 bases sitting between them. The CDR3 contains 15 residues. The CDR3: CASSLGVTDGTEAFF. The CDR3 DNA sequence: TGTGCCAGCAGCTTAGGGGTTACCGACGGCACTGAAGCTTTCTTT.

The chain joins TRBV7-9 to TRBJ2-1, with a weak D call TRBD2 (6 bases). Deletions cut 3 bases from V and 6 bases from J, with 9 bases between. The CDR3 is made up of 13 amino acids. CDR1 and CDR2 from the germline V gene are SEHNR and FQNEAQ (reference sequence). For the CDR3, the DNA is TGTGCCAGCAGCTTCCAGACTAGCAATGAGCAGTTCTTC. The encoded protein is CASSFQTSNEQFF.

The chain uses TRBV6-2 or TRBV6-3 and TRBJ2-2, with unresolved D. This CDR3 region has 15 residues. The germline V gene encodes CDR1 MNHEY and CDR2 SVGEGT. V was cut by 1 base and J by 3 bases, with 9 bases left in between. The chain's CDR3 is CASSYWAEYTGELFF. As DNA, the CDR3 is TGTGCCAGCAGTTACTGGGCGGAGTACACCGGGGAGCTGTTTTTT.

The V and J genes are TRBV29-1 and TRBJ1-1; D is ambiguous. The CDR3 length is 11 residues. Trimming removed 4 bases from V and 8 bases from J, with 11 bases in between. Per germline, CDR1 SQVTM and CDR2 ANQGSEA. Here the CDR3 reads CSVVGDLEAFF. In DNA, the CDR3 is TGCAGCGTTGTTGGGGATCTCGAAGCTTTCTTT.

This clonotype was recorded a few times. The chain combines TRBV7-9 with TRBJ2-1; TRBD2 agrees at 9 bases. V gave up 5 bases and J gave up 4 bases; unmatched junction bases: 6. Germline loops: CDR1 SEHNR, CDR2 FQNEAQ (reference sequence). This CDR3 contains 15 residues. The CDR3 reads CASSPPAGGYNEQFF. The CDR3, as DNA: TGTGCCAGCAGCCCCCCCGCGGGAGGGTACAATGAGCAGTTCTTC.

In this sample, this clonotype turned up a few times. The V call is TRBV27, the J call TRBJ2-3; D not certain. Germline V gene sequence: CDR1 MNHEY, CDR2 SMNVEV (reference sequence). The length of the CDR3 is 13 residues. V was trimmed by 5 bases and J by 5 bases, leaving 11 bases between them. The CDR3 DNA follows: TGTGCCAGCAGTCACGGTTCCGGAGATACGCAGTATTTT. Its translation is CASSHGSGDTQYF.

The gene calls are TRBV5-1 and TRBJ1-2, with 8 bases matching TRBD1. Unmatched junction bases numbered 5, after V lost 3 bases and J lost 4 bases. Per germline, CDR1 SGHRS and CDR2 YFSETQ. The CDR3 runs 14 residues. The CDR3 DNA follows: TGCGCCAGCAGCTCCAGGGGGCCTCTCTATGGCTACACCTTC. It codes for CASSSRGPLYGYTF.

This rearrangement joins TRBV3-1 to TRBJ2-5, with D maybe TRBD2 (5 bases). Germline V gene sequence: CDR1 LGHDT, CDR2 YNNKEL (reference sequence). CDR3 size: 14 residues. The V gene lost 4 bases and the J gene lost 7 bases, with 16 bases spanning the gap. CDR3: CASSPIRGPSTQYF. CDR3 DNA sequence: TGTGCCAGCAGCCCGATACGGGGTCCCTCGACCCAGTACTTC.

The J gene is TRBJ2-2, the V gene TRBV5-6, with TRBD2 matching over 10 bases. This CDR3 comprises 17 residues. CDR1 and CDR2 from the germline V gene are SGHDT and YYEEEE. V shed 3 bases and J 4 bases; nucleotides not matched to a gene: 9. The CDR3 sequence is CASSSDSSGGVTGELFF. CDR3 DNA sequence: TGTGCCAGCAGCTCGGATTCTAGCGGGGGTGTCACCGGGGAGCTGTTTTTT.

Comment on this clonotype: A read error may explain this, as a much larger clone is one base away. This chain joins TRBV9 and TRBJ2-2; no firm D call. Looked up from germline, CDR1 is SGDLS and CDR2 is YYNGEE. Trimming left V 3 bases short and J 5 bases short, with 17 bases between. The CDR3 loop spans 16 amino acids. This CDR3 reads CASSAPPQRWTGELFF. CDR3 DNA sequence: TGTGCCAGCAGCGCCCCTCCGCAGAGATGGACCGGGGAGCTGTTTTTT.

This clonotype was recorded a few times. This chain uses TRBV14 with TRBJ1-1, with D unclear. V was pared by 0 bases and J by 6 bases, with 11 bases between. Germline CDR1 SGHDN, CDR2 FVKESK. This CDR3 comprises 14 residues. The CDR3 loop is CASSQDPLAAEAFF. In DNA, the CDR3 is TGTGCCAGCAGCCAAGATCCCTTGGCGGCTGAAGCTTTCTTT.

The rearrangement joins TRBV20-1 to TRBJ2-7, with 9 nucleotides matching TRBD2. CDR3 length: 14 amino acids. Germline V gives CDR1 DFQATT, CDR2 SNEGSKA (reference sequence). The V segment lost 3 bases and the J segment 2 bases; nucleotides outside the gene matches: 5. In nucleotides, the CDR3 is TGCAGTGCTAGGTCGCTAGCGGGGACCTACGAGCAGTACGTC. As protein: CSARSLAGTYEQYV.

The V gene is TRBV20-1, the J gene TRBJ2-2; 12 bases agree with TRBD2. V shed 0 bases, J shed 4 bases, and the junction held 6 bases outside the gene matches. The germline CDR1 and CDR2 sequences are DFQATT and SNEGSKA (reference sequence). The CDR3 runs 17 residues. The CDR3 sequence: CSARDTLAGGTTGELFF. DNA of the CDR3: TGCAGTGCTAGAGATACCCTAGCGGGGGGGACCACCGGGGAGCTGTTTTTT.

This chain uses TRBV7-8 with TRBJ2-7, with 7 positions matching TRBD2. The V and J ends lost 1 base and 5 bases, in that order; junction bases with no gene match: 11. The CDR3 runs 16 residues. Germline CDR1 reads SGHVS; CDR2 reads FQNEAQ. For the CDR3, the DNA is TGTGCCAGCAGCTTAGTCGGGGGGTCCCCCCTCCACGAGCAGTACTTC. As protein: CASSLVGGSPLHEQYF.

A few counts support this clonotype. V gene TRBV2 combines with J gene TRBJ2-1; TRBD2 matches at 10 bases. Germline assignment: CDR1 SNHLY and CDR2 FYNNEI. V shed 4 bases, J shed 4 bases, and the junction held 13 bases outside the gene matches. This CDR3 has 18 amino acids. The CDR3 DNA follows: TGTGCCAGCAGTGCCAGTCTTGAAGCGGGAGGGAGATACAATGAGCAGTTCTTC. This translates into CASSASLEAGGRYNEQFF.

This clonotype was seen a handful of times. V usage is TRBV27 and J usage is TRBJ2-3, with TRBD2 matching over 12 bases. From germline, CDR1 is MNHEY and CDR2 SMNVEV (reference sequence). This CDR3 comprises 16 residues. The V and J ends lost 3 bases and 4 bases, in that order; junction bases with no gene match: 5. The CDR3 DNA reads as TGTGCCAGCAGTTTTCTTACTAGCGGGAGGTCAGATACGCAGTATTTT. Translated, it gives CASSFLTSGRSDTQYF.

Many counts were recorded for this clonotype. The J gene is TRBJ2-2, the V gene TRBV6-1; 7 nucleotides align to TRBD1. CDR1 MNHNS and CDR2 SASEGT come from the germline V gene. The CDR3 runs 16 residues. V lost 5 bases and J lost 1; bases outside the gene matches: 7. DNA of the CDR3: TGTGCCAGCAGTCCCCCGGGACAGATGAACACCGGGGAGCTGTTTTTT. Protein: CASSPPGQMNTGELFF.

In its sample, this clonotype was seen a few times. The V call is TRBV6-2 or TRBV6-3, the J call TRBJ2-1; D could derive from TRBD1 or TRBD2 (5 bases each). V was shortened by 5 bases and J by 5 bases, with 10 bases between the two germline ends. The CDR3 consists of 13 residues. Germline V gene lookup returns CDR1 MNHEY and CDR2 SVGEGT. For the CDR3, the DNA is TGTGCCAGCAGTCCCTTGGGGGACAATGAGCAGTTCTTC. As protein: CASSPLGDNEQFF.

The V and J genes are TRBV10-3 and TRBJ2-1, with 8 bases fitting TRBD2. The CDR3 runs to 14 residues. The V and J ends lost 10 bases and 1 base, in that order; junction bases with no gene match: 6. Germline CDR1 reads ENHRY; CDR2 reads SYGVKD. CDR3 residues: CATSPGGSYNEQFF. The CDR3 DNA follows: TGTGCCACCTCGCCGGGGGGGTCCTACAATGAGCAGTTCTTC.

The chain couples TRBV6-5 to TRBJ1-1; D gene ambiguous. This CDR3 has 14 residues. Germline CDR1 is MNHEY and CDR2 is SVGAGI. Deletions cut 2 bases from V and 1 base from J, with 8 bases between. The CDR3 spells CASSYNGPNTEAFF. The DNA for the CDR3 is TGTGCCAGCAGTTACAACGGACCGAACACTGAAGCTTTCTTT.

The V and J genes are TRBV9 and TRBJ2-2; tentative D call: TRBD1 (5 bases). In germline, CDR1 is SGDLS, CDR2 YYNGEE. The CDR3 has 14 residues. Trimming pared 0 bases from V and 5 bases from J, leaving 8 bases between. Here the CDR3 DNA reads TGTGCCAGCAGCGTAGTGGCAGGGACCGGGGAGCTGTTTTTT. The encoded protein is CASSVVAGTGELFF.